What follows describes a single TCR beta chain. Sequencing used immunoSEQ multiplex PCR; TCRdb keeps in-frame clones, though not all of them. Altogether 85,000 to 90,000 clones are present, more than 70% being singletons, with the ten largest covering approximately 15%. This specimen belongs to a study of PD-L1 blockade in urothelial cancer. This CDR3 contains 14 residues. Germline V gene sequence: CDR1 SGHTA, CDR2 FQGNSA. V trimming: 5 bases; J trimming: 1 base; junction bases outside the gene matches: 3. Time point denoted: pretreatment peripheral blood. The receptor was derived from a man in his 60s with urothelial cancer. The chain combines TRBV7-2 with TRBJ1-2; 8 bases line up with TRBD1. Sample: PBMCs, taken around atezolizumab (anti-PD-L1) treatment. This chain's CDR3 is CASSPTGVNYGYTF. In nucleotides, the CDR3 is TGTGCCAGCAGCCCGACAGGGGTTAACTATGGCTACACCTTC.